The sequence of this T cell receptor (beta chain) was determined in a study of response to subunit inactivated influenza vaccine. Study observations and caveats: New T cells are recruited in small numbers by each seasonal influenza vaccination, according to the authors' suggestion.

Note on this clonotype: The antigen is undetermined.

The ends were cut back, 6 bases at V and 4 bases at J, with 17 bases in the middle. This CDR3 comprises 15 residues. Using its own MiXCR run on the RT-PCR reads, TCRdb lists one record per CDR3 protein. Of hundreds of thousands of distinct CDR3 sequences listed, less than 15% were seen once; the top ten hold approximately 7.6%. Sample: PBMCs from blood, taken less than 15 days before vaccination. The chain has TRBV12-3 or TRBV12-4 and TRBJ2-3, with D perhaps being TRBD1 or TRBD2 (7 bases each). The sequence came from a man aged 50 to 59 who received an inactivated influenza vaccine. This CDR3 reads CASSPSGGAADTQYF. The CDR3 bases are TGTGCCAGCAGCCCCTCAGGGGGGGCGGCAGATACGCAGTATTTT.